This entry concerns a single TCR beta chain. The sample belongs to a study of T cell responses to AZD1222 COVID-19 vaccine. From germline, CDR1 is MNHNS and CDR2 SASEGT. CDR3 length equals 15 residues. V lost 3 bases, J lost 4 bases, and 7 bases stayed unmatched. Data came from immunoSEQ multiplex PCR; TCRdb stores just in-frame clones and leaves some out. The sample has tens of thousands of clones, approximately 89% seen once. The receptor's source is an adult in good health. The rearrangement links TRBV6-1 to TRBJ2-7; 9 bases are a match to TRBD2. The starting material was peripheral blood, obtained on day 0 of MenACWY control vaccination. The CDR3 DNA sequence: TGTGCCAGCAGTGAGATAGCGGGAGACATATACGAGCAGTACTTC. This codes for CASSEIAGDIYEQYF.